This section outlines one T cell receptor beta chain sequence together with its context. The antigen it binds to is not known. Base qualities are not at hand, and no much larger clone is one base apart. The sample carries other DNA sequences with the same CDR3. Participants in the prospective study were aged roughly 18 to 100 years, lived in 24 United States geographic areas, and enrolled through a virtual design. To assign participants to cohorts, the prospective study relied on clinical history that participants themselves reported in a screening survey and a study questionnaire. Exposed participants had been in contact, within 2 weeks of entering the study, with a person who had a PCR-confirmed or clinician-diagnosed case of COVID-19. Each participant in the prospective study had whole blood, serum and a nasopharyngeal or oropharyngeal swab collected by mobile phlebotomists. Over a 2-month period, participants in the prospective study had the option of providing additional blood draws and questionnaires. Blood samples from the prospective study were shipped frozen or at room temperature prior to DNA extraction.

These data come from a study of blood T cell repertoires in COVID-19 (dated by TCRdb to between 2020 and 2021). Regarding the complete study: The collaborator samples originated in the United States, Italy and Spain and spanned the acute and convalescent phases of COVID-19. Subjects who had been exposed to COVID-19, were actively infected with it, or had recovered from it provided the deeply sampled blood TCRbeta repertoires that made up the dataset. Where available, HLA class I and class II types were obtained from metadata supplied by the sample provider rather than from assay-based typing. The prospective study material was composed of cDNA or gDNA derived from T cells, B-cell-depleted T cells, or PBMCs. Samples came from the ongoing ImmuneRACE study (first 160 participants) plus 1,254 subjects from 6 global collaborators. The repertoires were made available in a free public database intended to serve as a resource for research on the immune response to SARS-CoV-2. Nearly every sample came with metadata listing a de-identified subject ID, COVID-19 status, age in years and sex. Summary of the overall study and its limitations: Clinical and demographic metadata were provided uncurated, with the amount varying by source and participant.

The CDR3, from cysteine to phenylalanine, totals 14 residues. The entry retains the CDR3 DNA only, 42 bases that are in frame from base 1. CDR1 SEHNR and CDR2 FQNEAQ are derived from the germline V gene (reference sequence). V drops 3 bases and J drops 5 bases, leaving 11 bases in between. The immunoSEQ Assay, a bias-controlled multiplex PCR, was used to amplify TCRbeta CDR3 regions from genomic DNA. Per the source publication's procedure: The number of nucleated cells in each sample was estimated from the amplification of reference gene primers within the assay. Sequence reads were collapsed and filtered to measure the absolute abundance of every unique TCRbeta CDR3 rearrangement. Productive Simpson clonality was computed per sample as the square root of Simpson's diversity index over productive rearrangements. TCRdb carries this immuneACCESS record with in-frame sequences only. Its versions omit some clonotypes, under half of them owing to an unresolved V gene in the studies checked, with the rest unexplained. Clone size and the V and J calls come from that table; the DNA yielded D and trimming. Within this sample are 200,000 to 250,000 clones, with around 89% of them counted one time only. The top ten clonotypes cover roughly 0.95% of the sample.

The chain uses TRBV7-9 and TRBJ1-5; a tentative D match to TRBD1 spans 5 bases. The sequencing sample was made of PBMCs or T cells enriched from blood (not recorded which). The clonotype originates from a man aged 50 or older who had been exposed to COVID-19. The CDR3 protein is CASSLDNSYQPQHF. In nucleotide form, the sequence is TGTGCCAGCAGCTTGGACAATAGTTATCAGCCCCAGCATTTT. When the CDR3 is completed using the reference TRBV7-9 and TRBJ1-5 genes on either side, the full variable domain is DTGVSQNPRHKITKRGQNVTFRCDPISEHNRLYWYRQTLGQGPEFLTYFQNEAQLEKSRLLSDRFSAERPKGSFSTLEIQRTEQGDSAMYLCASSLDNSYQPQHFGDGTRLSIL.